Shown below are 20 T cell receptor beta chains from a single sample sequenced in a study of T cell changes during pregnancy in multiple sclerosis. Method: immunoSEQ multiplex PCR; TCRdb's copy keeps in-frame clones and lacks some. The sample yields under 80,000 clones, roughly 94% seen once. Sequenced here: peripheral blood, sampled in the third trimester of pregnancy. The receptor set was obtained from a female donor with multiple sclerosis, enrolled in a pregnancy study.

The chain uses TRBV30 and TRBJ2-2, with D maybe TRBD2 (6 bases). Trimming cost V 1 base and J 6 bases, with 12 bases left between them. Germline V gene lookup returns CDR1 GTSNPN and CDR2 SVGIG (reference sequence). The CDR3 spans 14 residues. The CDR3: CAWSAVTGAGELFF. The CDR3 nucleotides are TGTGCCTGGAGTGCAGTGACGGGAGCCGGGGAGCTGTTTTTT.

The J gene is TRBJ1-3, the V gene TRBV5-1, with a tentative D call TRBD1 (6 bases). The CDR3 sequence is 14 residues long. CDR1 is SGHRS and CDR2 is YFSETQ in the germline V gene. Deletions cut 4 bases from V and 3 bases from J, with 11 bases between. DNA for the CDR3: TGCGCCAGCAGCCCTGGACAGAGTGGAAACACCATATATTTT. It codes for CASSPGQSGNTIYF.

V and J are TRBV7-9 and TRBJ1-1, with 8 positions matching TRBD1. V lost 4 bases, J lost 0 bases, and 4 bases stayed unmatched. The CDR3 runs 15 residues. In germline, CDR1 is SEHNR, CDR2 FQNEAQ (reference sequence). The CDR3 sequence is CASSWRQGMNTEAFF. The CDR3 DNA reads TGTGCCAGCAGCTGGAGACAGGGGATGAACACTGAAGCTTTCTTT.

This clone was detected only a few times. V usage is TRBV7-2 and J usage is TRBJ1-1; 8 nucleotides match TRBD1. V was clipped by 5 bases and J by 1 base; unmatched bases: 3. The CDR3 consists of 14 residues. The germline V gene has CDR1 SGHTA and CDR2 FQGNSA. The CDR3 is CASSTDRGNTEAFF. The CDR3 nucleotides read TGTGCCAGCAGCACCGACAGGGGGAACACTGAAGCTTTCTTT.

This sequence joins TRBV30 and TRBJ2-3; D call uncertain. The germline V and J ends were trimmed by 0 bases and 1 base, with 17 bases remaining between them. Germline V lookup: CDR1 GTSNPN, CDR2 SVGIG (reference sequence). The CDR3 has 17 residues. The DNA for the CDR3 is TGTGCCTGGAGTGTACGCGATAGGCTAGTGGGCACAGATACGCAGTATTTT. Translated: CAWSVRDRLVGTDTQYF.

This chain uses TRBV7-9 with TRBJ2-1; weak D call: TRBD1 (5 bases). V was cut by 5 bases and J by 5 bases, with 19 bases left in between. CDR3 size: 16 residues. Germline CDR1 and CDR2: SEHNR and FQNEAQ (reference sequence). The CDR3 DNA reads TGTGCCAGCAGCCCGCCTAGTCAGGGCGTTGACAATGAGCAGTTCTTC. Amino acid sequence: CASSPPSQGVDNEQFF.

This chain joins TRBV30 and TRBJ1-5, with D maybe TRBD1 (6 bases). The CDR3 has 13 residues. CDR1 and CDR2 from the germline V gene are GTSNPN and SVGIG (reference sequence). The ends were cut back, 5 bases at V and 4 bases at J, with 12 bases in the middle. In nucleotides, the CDR3 is TGTGCCTGGGGACAGAAAGGGAATCAGCCCCAGCATTTT. The encoded protein is CAWGQKGNQPQHF.

This chain uses TRBV11-2 with TRBJ2-7, with 8 positions matching TRBD1. V was pared by 1 base and J by 5 bases, with 10 bases of the junction left unmatched. The CDR3 has 16 amino acids. The germline V gene has CDR1 SGHAT and CDR2 FQNNGV. The CDR3 here is CASSLGSTRGRNEQYF. The CDR3 DNA reads as TGTGCCAGCAGCTTAGGTTCTACCAGGGGGCGTAACGAGCAGTACTTC. Using reference TRBV11-2 and TRBJ2-7 for the parts outside the CDR3, the full variable domain is EAGVAQSPRYKIIEKRQSVAFWCNPISGHATLYWYQQILGQGPKLLIQFQNNGVVDDSQLPKDRFSAERLKGVDSTLKIQPAKLEDSAVYLCASSLGSTRGRNEQYFGPGTRLTVT.

This sequence joins TRBV9 and TRBJ2-3, with 8 nucleotides matching TRBD1. Trimming cost V 4 bases and J 1 base; bases outside gene matches: 5. The germline gives CDR1 SGDLS, CDR2 YYNGEE. This CDR3 spans 15 amino acids. This CDR3 reads CASSPRGQRTDTQYF. DNA of the CDR3: TGTGCCAGCAGCCCCAGGGGGCAGCGCACAGATACGCAGTATTTT.

The chain recombines TRBV25-1 with TRBJ1-5, with a possible D match to TRBD1 (6 bases). Germline-derived CDR1 and CDR2 are MGHDK and SYGVNS. Trimming shortened V by 1 base and J by 7 bases, and 11 bases separated the two germline ends. CDR3 length equals 14 residues. CDR3 amino acids: CASSEFGGRQPQHF. CDR3 nucleotides: TGTGCCAGCAGTGAATTCGGGGGGCGACAGCCCCAGCATTTT.

This chain connects TRBV9 to TRBJ2-3, with 7 nucleotides matching TRBD1. The V and J ends lost 2 bases and 1 base, in that order; junction bases with no gene match: 4. This CDR3 region has 15 residues. The germline CDR1 and CDR2 sequences are SGDLS and YYNGEE. CDR3 amino acids: CASSVRGLGTDTQYF. The CDR3 nucleotides read TGTGCCAGCAGCGTGAGGGGGCTCGGCACAGATACGCAGTATTTT.

The chain is built from TRBV6-1 and TRBJ2-3; 9 positions agree with TRBD2. V was clipped by 10 bases and J by 6 bases; unmatched bases: 11. CDR1 MNHNS and CDR2 SASEGT come from the germline V gene. CDR3 length: 14 amino acids. CDR3 sequence reads: CANQGGGAGDTQYF. The CDR3 DNA follows: TGTGCCAACCAAGGCGGGGGGGCAGGGGATACGCAGTATTTT.

This CDR3 is CASSLVVTGTGAYGEAFF. Written as DNA, the CDR3 is TGTGCCAGCAGCTTGGTTGTCACCGGGACAGGGGCGTATGGTGAAGCTTTCTTT. The V and J genes are TRBV5-5 and TRBJ1-1, with 10 bases aligning to TRBD1. The V gene end was trimmed by 0 bases and the J gene end by 7 bases; junction bases not matched to a gene: 15. Germline lookup yields CDR1 SGHKS and CDR2 YYEKEE (reference sequence). The CDR3 loop spans 18 amino acids. The full variable domain, with the rest looked up from reference TRBV5-5 and TRBJ1-1, is DAGVTQSPTHLIKTRGQQVTLRCSPISGHKSVSWYQQVLGQGPQFIFQYYEKEERGRGNFPDRFSARQFPNYSSELNVNALLLGDSALYLCASSLVVTGTGAYGEAFFGQGTRLTVV.

V and J are TRBV14 and TRBJ2-6; 8 bases line up with TRBD1. The CDR3 covers 15 residues. The V gene's germline CDR1 is SGHDN and CDR2 FVKESK. The junction had 2 bases not matched to a gene; V was cut back by 3 bases and J by 4 bases. This chain's CDR3 is CASSHRGRGANVLTF. Written as DNA, the CDR3 is TGTGCCAGCAGCCACAGGGGGCGAGGGGCCAACGTCCTGACTTTC.

This chain joins TRBV6-4 and TRBJ2-3; D remains ambiguous. The germline V gene encodes CDR1 MRHNA and CDR2 SNTAGT. This CDR3 contains 14 residues. V lost 5 bases and J lost 2, with 11 bases in between. This CDR3 is CASSSSSFTDTQYF. The CDR3 coding sequence is TGTGCCAGCAGTTCCTCCTCCTTCACAGATACGCAGTATTTT.

V and J are TRBV7-3 and TRBJ2-7; maybe TRBD1 (5 bases). CDR1 is SGHTA, CDR2 FQGTGA, per germline. The CDR3 runs 13 residues. The V end was cut by 2 bases, the J end by 4 bases, with 9 bases between. CDR3 region: CASSLGREYEQYF. CDR3 coding DNA: TGTGCCAGCAGCTTAGGCAGGGAATACGAGCAGTACTTC.

The CDR3 is CAWSVLGPAGGADTQYF. CDR3 nucleotide sequence: TGTGCCTGGAGTGTGCTAGGCCCTGCGGGGGGGGCAGATACGCAGTATTTT. The chain recombines TRBV30 with TRBJ2-3; 9 nucleotides line up with TRBD2. Germline assignment: CDR1 GTSNPN and CDR2 SVGIG (reference sequence). The CDR3 runs 17 residues. J gave up 4 bases and V 0 bases, and 11 bases lay outside the gene matches. Filled out from reference TRBV30 and TRBJ2-3, the complete variable domain reads SQTIHQWPATLVQPVGSPLSLECTVEGTSNPNLYWYRQAAGRGLQLLFYSVGIGQISSEVPQNLSASRPQDRQFILSSKKLLLSDSGFYLCAWSVLGPAGGADTQYFGPGTRLTVL.

The V and J genes are TRBV4-1 and TRBJ2-2; D may be TRBD2 (5 bases). This CDR3 is built from 19 residues. V was cut by 8 bases and J by 4 bases, with 29 bases left in between. Germline loops: CDR1 MGHRA, CDR2 YSYEKL. The chain's CDR3 is CASSPRLAVERLGTGELFF. Here the CDR3 DNA reads TGCGCCAGCTCCCCAAGACTCGCCGTTGAGCGGCTGGGCACCGGGGAGCTGTTTTTT.

This chain uses TRBV15 with TRBJ1-1; TRBD1 agrees at 9 bases. Germline CDR1 reads LNHNV; CDR2 reads YYDKDF (reference sequence). Trimming took 2 bases from V and 3 from J; bases not matched to a gene: 7. The CDR3 is 16 residues long. CDR3 sequence: CATSRPTRDRDTEAFF. CDR3 DNA: TGTGCCACCAGCAGACCAACCCGGGACAGGGACACTGAAGCTTTCTTT. Together with reference TRBV15 and TRBJ1-1, the CDR3 gives the full variable domain: DAMVIQNPRYQVTQFGKPVTLSCSQTLNHNVMYWYQQKSSQAPKLLFHYYDKDFNNEADTPDNFQSRRPNTSFCFLDIRSPGLGDTAMYLCATSRPTRDRDTEAFFGQGTRLTVV.

This clone appeared a single time. The chain uses TRBV5-1 and TRBJ2-1, with 8 positions matching TRBD1. Germline CDR1 reads SGHRS; CDR2 reads YFSETQ. The ends lost 4 bases at V and 4 bases at J; junction bases unmatched: 7. CDR3 size: 15 residues. The CDR3 DNA sequence: TGCGCCAGCAGCCTCCCCGGGACAGGTTACAATGAGCAGTTCTTC. Amino acid sequence: CASSLPGTGYNEQFF. Full variable domain (missing parts from reference TRBV5-1 and TRBJ2-1): KAGVTQTPRYLIKTRGQQVTLSCSPISGHRSVSWYQQTPGQGLQFLFEYFSETQRNKGNFPGRFSGRQFSNSRSEMNVSTLELGDSALYLCASSLPGTGYNEQFFGPGTRLTVL.